A selection of T cell receptor beta chains follows, all from one sample in a study of T-cell reconstitution after alpha-beta-depleted transplantation in children. Each CDR3 protein is one row after TCRdb ran MiXCR on the PCR reads. Among about 420,000 distinct CDR3 sequences listed, around 16% were seen once. This sample comprised PBMCs, mostly from graft donor cells, obtained 360 days after TCRalphabeta/CD19-depleted stem cell transplant. These receptors all come from a boy younger than two who had a stem cell transplant for Wiskott-Aldrich syndrome, so the T cells may come from the graft donor. The CDR3 runs from the conserved cysteine through the conserved F or W. Fields, in order: V gene, clone size, D gene, J gene, CDR3 length, CDR3 DNA, CDR3 protein. A D gene is named only where the DNA matches it firmly. Clone size is not always given. Where it is, it says once, few, many or a class for expanded clones.

v_call: TRBV12-3/TRBV12-4; clone_size: -; d_call: -; j_call: TRBJ2-1; cdr3_length: 15; cdr3_nt: TGTGCCAGCAGTTTAGGATACAGGGTTCGGGATGAGCAGTTCTTC; cdr3_aa: CASSLGYRVRDEQFF
v_call: TRBV19; clone_size: -; d_call: -; j_call: TRBJ2-4; cdr3_length: 15; cdr3_nt: TGTGCCAGTAGTATCGGGCGACTAGCCAAAAACATTCAGTACTTC; cdr3_aa: CASSIGRLAKNIQYF
v_call: TRBV20-1; clone_size: -; d_call: TRBD1; j_call: TRBJ2-1; cdr3_length: 15; cdr3_nt: TGCAGTGCTAGCCTCAAGGGACAGGGAAGGGGTGAGCAGTTCTTC; cdr3_aa: CSASLKGQGRGEQFF
v_call: TRBV29-1; clone_size: -; d_call: -; j_call: TRBJ2-7; cdr3_length: 15; cdr3_nt: TGCAGCGTTGGCCCCACAGGCGCGTTATCCTACGAGCAGTACTTC; cdr3_aa: CSVGPTGALSYEQYF
v_call: TRBV5-1; clone_size: few; d_call: TRBD2; j_call: TRBJ2-5; cdr3_length: 14; cdr3_nt: TGCGCCAGCAGCTTGTACAGCGGGGGGGAGACCCAGTACTTC; cdr3_aa: CASSLYSGGETQYF
v_call: TRBV24-1; clone_size: few; d_call: TRBD1; j_call: TRBJ2-2; cdr3_length: 14; cdr3_nt: TGTGCCACCACCGGGACAGGCCACACCGGGGAGCTGTTTTTT; cdr3_aa: CATTGTGHTGELFF
v_call: TRBV2; clone_size: few; d_call: TRBD2; j_call: TRBJ2-4; cdr3_length: 15; cdr3_nt: TGTGCCAGCAGTGAAACCGGGACTAGCAATAACATTCAGTACTTC; cdr3_aa: CASSETGTSNNIQYF
v_call: TRBV5-1; clone_size: few; d_call: TRBD1; j_call: TRBJ2-3; cdr3_length: 14; cdr3_nt: TGCGCCAGCAGCGAGGGACAGATCACAGATACGCAGTATTTT; cdr3_aa: CASSEGQITDTQYF
v_call: TRBV5-1; clone_size: few; d_call: TRBD1; j_call: TRBJ2-1; cdr3_length: 14; cdr3_nt: TGCGCCAGCAGCTTGGCCAGGGGGTACAATGAGCAGTTCTTC; cdr3_aa: CASSLARGYNEQFF
v_call: TRBV7-9; clone_size: -; d_call: -; j_call: TRBJ1-1; cdr3_length: 14; cdr3_nt: TGTGCCAGCAGCCCGCGGACAGCGAACACTGAAGCTTTCTTT; cdr3_aa: CASSPRTANTEAFF
v_call: TRBV12-3/TRBV12-4; clone_size: few; d_call: -; j_call: TRBJ1-2; cdr3_length: 12; cdr3_nt: TGTGCCAGCAGTCTCCGCCCCGGTGGCTACACCTTC; cdr3_aa: CASSLRPGGYTF
v_call: TRBV25-1; clone_size: few; d_call: TRBD1; j_call: TRBJ2-5; cdr3_length: 15; cdr3_nt: TGTGCCAGCAGACCGGGACAGGGGGCCGGGGAGACCCAGTACTTC; cdr3_aa: CASRPGQGAGETQYF
v_call: TRBV18; clone_size: -; d_call: TRBD1; j_call: TRBJ2-5; cdr3_length: 17; cdr3_nt: TGTGCCAGCTCACCCTTCCCTGCCAGGGGGCGTGAAGAGACCCAGTACTTC; cdr3_aa: CASSPFPARGREETQYF
v_call: TRBV28; clone_size: -; d_call: -; j_call: TRBJ2-7; cdr3_length: 15; cdr3_nt: TGTGCCAGCAGTTTATCGCGGGGATTTCGCTACGAGCAGTACTTC; cdr3_aa: CASSLSRGFRYEQYF
v_call: TRBV10-3; clone_size: few; d_call: -; j_call: TRBJ2-5; cdr3_length: 12; cdr3_nt: TGTGCCACAGCGGTAGAACAAGAGACCCAGTACTTC; cdr3_aa: CATAVEQETQYF
v_call: TRBV10-3; clone_size: few; d_call: TRBD1; j_call: TRBJ2-7; cdr3_length: 14; cdr3_nt: TGTGCCATCAGAGGGACAGGGGACTCCTACGAGCAGTACTTC; cdr3_aa: CAIRGTGDSYEQYF
v_call: TRBV4-3; clone_size: once; d_call: -; j_call: TRBJ2-1; cdr3_length: 13; cdr3_nt: TGCGCCAGCAGCCAAGTCTACTGGGATGAGCAGTTCTTC; cdr3_aa: CASSQVYWDEQFF
v_call: TRBV6-2/TRBV6-3; clone_size: few; d_call: -; j_call: TRBJ2-4; cdr3_length: 12; cdr3_nt: TGTGCCAGCAGTTACCGAAGAAACATTCAGTACTTC; cdr3_aa: CASSYRRNIQYF
v_call: TRBV28; clone_size: few; d_call: TRBD1; j_call: TRBJ1-5; cdr3_length: 12; cdr3_nt: TGTGCCAGCAAGACAGGGTATCAGCCCCAGCATTTT; cdr3_aa: CASKTGYQPQHF
v_call: TRBV7-8; clone_size: once; d_call: TRBD2; j_call: TRBJ2-3; cdr3_length: 17; cdr3_nt: TGTGCCAGCAGCTTAGAGTTACTAGCGTTAAGCACAGATACGCAGTATTTT; cdr3_aa: CASSLELLALSTDTQYF
v_call: TRBV5-1; clone_size: -; d_call: -; j_call: TRBJ2-5; cdr3_length: 13; cdr3_nt: TGCGCCAGCAGCCGCCCGACAGAAGAGACCCAGTACTTC; cdr3_aa: CASSRPTEETQYF
v_call: TRBV18; clone_size: -; d_call: -; j_call: TRBJ1-1; cdr3_length: 14; cdr3_nt: TGTGCCAGCTCACCAGGGGGGATATGGGCTGAAGCTTTCTTT; cdr3_aa: CASSPGGIWAEAFF
v_call: TRBV7-9; clone_size: -; d_call: -; j_call: TRBJ1-2; cdr3_length: 14; cdr3_nt: TGTGCCAGCAGCCCACGAACTGGGGCGGCTGGCTACACCTTC; cdr3_aa: CASSPRTGAAGYTF
v_call: TRBV7-9; clone_size: -; d_call: -; j_call: TRBJ2-3; cdr3_length: 15; cdr3_nt: TGTGCCAGCAGTGTCCGGAGGCAGGCGACAGATACGCAGTATTTT; cdr3_aa: CASSVRRQATDTQYF
v_call: TRBV7-2; clone_size: few; d_call: -; j_call: TRBJ2-7; cdr3_length: 15; cdr3_nt: TGTGCCAGCAGCTTAGGGGCGGGGGCCTACTACGAGCAGTACTTC; cdr3_aa: CASSLGAGAYYEQYF
v_call: TRBV3-1; clone_size: -; d_call: -; j_call: TRBJ2-5; cdr3_length: 14; cdr3_nt: TGTGCCAGCAGTCTCAGGGAAAGTCAAGAGACCCAGTACTTC; cdr3_aa: CASSLRESQETQYF
v_call: TRBV6-1; clone_size: -; d_call: TRBD2; j_call: TRBJ2-3; cdr3_length: 14; cdr3_nt: TGTGCCAGCAGAATAGCGGGGGGCACAGATACGCAGTATTTT; cdr3_aa: CASRIAGGTDTQYF
v_call: TRBV6-1; clone_size: few; d_call: TRBD2; j_call: TRBJ2-1; cdr3_length: 15; cdr3_nt: TGTGCCAGCGAACCTTGGCGGGGGGCCTCTAATGAGCAGTTCTTC; cdr3_aa: CASEPWRGASNEQFF
v_call: TRBV2; clone_size: -; d_call: -; j_call: TRBJ2-7; cdr3_length: 12; cdr3_nt: TGTGCCAGCAGTGATTACGGGGACGAGCAGTACTTC; cdr3_aa: CASSDYGDEQYF
v_call: TRBV10-3; clone_size: few; d_call: TRBD2; j_call: TRBJ2-7; cdr3_length: 16; cdr3_nt: TGTGCCATCTCCCCGGGACTAGCGGGAGGTTCCTACGAGCAGTACTTC; cdr3_aa: CAISPGLAGGSYEQYF
v_call: TRBV6-1; clone_size: -; d_call: TRBD1; j_call: TRBJ1-3; cdr3_length: 15; cdr3_nt: TGTGCCACTTCCAGGGGGAAGGTTCCTGGAAACACCATATATTTT; cdr3_aa: CATSRGKVPGNTIYF
v_call: TRBV6-1; clone_size: few; d_call: -; j_call: TRBJ2-6; cdr3_length: 15; cdr3_nt: TGTGCCAGCAGTGTCGGTATTGCTGGGGCCAACGTCCTGACTTTC; cdr3_aa: CASSVGIAGANVLTF
v_call: TRBV6-1; clone_size: few; d_call: -; j_call: TRBJ2-6; cdr3_length: 16; cdr3_nt: TGTGCCAGCACCAGGGATTTTTTCTCTGGGGCCAACGTCCTGACTTTC; cdr3_aa: CASTRDFFSGANVLTF
v_call: TRBV21-1; clone_size: few; d_call: -; j_call: TRBJ2-1; cdr3_length: 17; cdr3_nt: TGTGCCAGCAGCATCTCTCCTACTGGCCCTCATTACAATGAGCAGTTCTTC; cdr3_aa: CASSISPTGPHYNEQFF
v_call: TRBV5-1; clone_size: -; d_call: -; j_call: TRBJ2-1; cdr3_length: 15; cdr3_nt: TGCGCCAGCAGCTTTCAGGGTGACCTTTACAATGAGCAGTTCTTC; cdr3_aa: CASSFQGDLYNEQFF
v_call: TRBV5-1; clone_size: -; d_call: -; j_call: TRBJ1-2; cdr3_length: 14; cdr3_nt: TGCGCCAGCAGCTTGAGTCTGGAGTACTATGGCTACACCTTC; cdr3_aa: CASSLSLEYYGYTF
v_call: TRBV5-4; clone_size: few; d_call: -; j_call: TRBJ2-5; cdr3_length: 15; cdr3_nt: TGTGCCAGCAGCCCGGACCTTCGGTTCCAAGAGACCCAGTACTTC; cdr3_aa: CASSPDLRFQETQYF
v_call: TRBV29-1; clone_size: -; d_call: -; j_call: TRBJ2-3; cdr3_length: 13; cdr3_nt: TGCAGCGCCCGAGGACTCGGCACAGATACGCAGTATTTT; cdr3_aa: CSARGLGTDTQYF
v_call: TRBV5-1; clone_size: -; d_call: TRBD2; j_call: TRBJ2-5; cdr3_length: 16; cdr3_nt: TGCGCCAGCAGCTTGGGGGGACTAGCGGGTTCGGAGACCCAGTACTTC; cdr3_aa: CASSLGGLAGSETQYF
v_call: TRBV5-1; clone_size: once; d_call: -; j_call: TRBJ2-7; cdr3_length: 14; cdr3_nt: TGCGCCAGCAGCTTGTACGGGACACACTACGAGCAGTACTTC; cdr3_aa: CASSLYGTHYEQYF
v_call: TRBV24-1; clone_size: few; d_call: TRBD1; j_call: TRBJ2-2; cdr3_length: 13; cdr3_nt: TGTGCCACCGGGACAGGGGGCACCGGGGAGCTGTTTTTT; cdr3_aa: CATGTGGTGELFF
v_call: TRBV10-3; clone_size: many; d_call: TRBD2; j_call: TRBJ2-1; cdr3_length: 13; cdr3_nt: TGTGCCATCAGCCGGGACTACCAATCTGAGCAGTTCTTC; cdr3_aa: CAISRDYQSEQFF
v_call: TRBV5-1; clone_size: few; d_call: -; j_call: TRBJ1-4; cdr3_length: 12; cdr3_nt: TGCGCCAGCAGCTTGGAGGGTTTTAAACTGTTTTTT; cdr3_aa: CASSLEGFKLFF
v_call: TRBV2; clone_size: few; d_call: TRBD1; j_call: TRBJ2-3; cdr3_length: 17; cdr3_nt: TGTGCCAGCAGTGAAACCACAGGGGATCCTAGCACAGATACGCAGTATTTT; cdr3_aa: CASSETTGDPSTDTQYF
v_call: TRBV5-6; clone_size: few; d_call: TRBD2; j_call: TRBJ2-6; cdr3_length: 18; cdr3_nt: TGTGCCAGCAGCTTTAGGACTAGCGGGAGGTCTGGGGCCAACGTCCTGACTTTC; cdr3_aa: CASSFRTSGRSGANVLTF
v_call: TRBV5-1; clone_size: -; d_call: -; j_call: TRBJ2-3; cdr3_length: 16; cdr3_nt: TGCGCCAGCAGCTTGTTTCCGGGACAATATCCAGATACGCAGTATTTT; cdr3_aa: CASSLFPGQYPDTQYF
v_call: TRBV5-4; clone_size: -; d_call: -; j_call: TRBJ2-2; cdr3_length: 14; cdr3_nt: TGTGCCAGCAGCTTGGTGGAGGAGGGCGGGGAGCTGTTTTTT; cdr3_aa: CASSLVEEGGELFF
v_call: TRBV12-3/TRBV12-4; clone_size: few; d_call: TRBD1; j_call: TRBJ2-3; cdr3_length: 15; cdr3_nt: TGTGCCAGCAGTCCCCGGGACAGCGTCCTAGATACGCAGTATTTT; cdr3_aa: CASSPRDSVLDTQYF
v_call: TRBV28; clone_size: many; d_call: -; j_call: TRBJ2-7; cdr3_length: 10; cdr3_nt: TGTGCCAGCAGCAGAGGGGAGCAGTACTTC; cdr3_aa: CASSRGEQYF
v_call: TRBV20-1; clone_size: once; d_call: TRBD2; j_call: TRBJ2-7; cdr3_length: 14; cdr3_nt: TGCAGTGCAACACTAGCGGGAGTCTCTCGCGAGCAGTACTTC; cdr3_aa: CSATLAGVSREQYF
v_call: TRBV7-9; clone_size: few; d_call: TRBD2; j_call: TRBJ2-1; cdr3_length: 17; cdr3_nt: TGTGCCACCAGAGGGACTAGCGGACCTATCTCCTACAATGAGCAGTTCTTC; cdr3_aa: CATRGTSGPISYNEQFF
v_call: TRBV12-3/TRBV12-4; clone_size: few; d_call: TRBD2; j_call: TRBJ2-2; cdr3_length: 14; cdr3_nt: TGTGCCAGCAGCCCGAGGACTAGCATCGGGGAGCTGTTTTTT; cdr3_aa: CASSPRTSIGELFF
v_call: TRBV12-3/TRBV12-4; clone_size: few; d_call: TRBD2; j_call: TRBJ2-3; cdr3_length: 15; cdr3_nt: TGTGCCAGCACTTGGGGCGGGGGGGCCGCAGATACGCAGTATTTT; cdr3_aa: CASTWGGGAADTQYF
v_call: TRBV4-3; clone_size: few; d_call: TRBD1; j_call: TRBJ2-7; cdr3_length: 14; cdr3_nt: TGCGCCAGCAGCCAGGGCACAGGGGGCTGGGTGCAGTACTTC; cdr3_aa: CASSQGTGGWVQYF
v_call: TRBV10-3; clone_size: -; d_call: -; j_call: TRBJ2-6; cdr3_length: 16; cdr3_nt: TGTGCCATCAGTGAGCAGGGCCACTCTGGGGCCAACGTCCTGACTTTC; cdr3_aa: CAISEQGHSGANVLTF
v_call: TRBV29-1; clone_size: few; d_call: -; j_call: TRBJ2-4; cdr3_length: 13; cdr3_nt: TGCAGCGTTGTCGGGGAGAGGGGGAACATTCAGTACTTC; cdr3_aa: CSVVGERGNIQYF
v_call: TRBV28; clone_size: few; d_call: -; j_call: TRBJ2-3; cdr3_length: 15; cdr3_nt: TGTGCCAGCAGTTTCGGTGGGGCAAACACAGATACGCAGTATTTT; cdr3_aa: CASSFGGANTDTQYF